A selection of T cell receptor beta chains follows, all from one sample in a study of T-cell reconstitution after alpha-beta-depleted transplantation in children. TCRdb passed the PCR reads through MiXCR, listing each CDR3 protein once. The data contain 300,000 to 400,000 distinct CDR3 sequences, 16% of them singletons. The sample consisted of PBMCs, mostly from graft donor cells, taken 360 days after TCRalphabeta/CD19-depleted stem cell transplant. The receptors derive from a male patient between 2 and 10 years old who had a stem cell transplant for acute lymphoblastic leukemia, so the T cells may come from the graft donor. The CDR3 runs from the conserved cysteine through the conserved F or W. D genes are given only for firm matches. Some rows have no size entry. The others give once, few or many, or a class for an expanded clone.

cdr3_aa | cdr3_nt | clone_size | j_call | v_call | d_call
CSARNPGGNYEQYF | TGCAGTGCTAGAAACCCCGGGGGAAACTACGAGCAGTACTTC | few | TRBJ2-7 | TRBV20-1 | .
CASSPLKGMSTDTQYF | TGTGCCAGCAGCCCACTCAAGGGGATGAGCACAGATACGCAGTATTTT | few | TRBJ2-3 | TRBV7-2 | .
CASSEFGTGAYEQYF | TGTGCCAGCAGTGAGTTCGGGACAGGGGCCTACGAGCAGTACTTC | few | TRBJ2-7 | TRBV2 | TRBD1
CAISVGGYYGYTF | TGTGCCATCAGTGTGGGCGGATACTATGGCTACACCTTC | . | TRBJ1-2 | TRBV10-3 | .
CASSPPSGANVLTF | TGTGCCAGCAGTCCCCCTTCTGGGGCCAACGTCCTGACTTTC | many | TRBJ2-6 | TRBV28 | .
CASSPLQGLYEQYF | TGTGCCAGCAGTCCCTTACAGGGGCTCTACGAGCAGTACTTC | few | TRBJ2-7 | TRBV12-3/TRBV12-4 | TRBD1
CASSYAVQGYEQYF | TGTGCCAGCAGTTACGCAGTACAGGGGTACGAGCAGTACTTC | . | TRBJ2-7 | TRBV6-5 | TRBD1
CASSYGTSAYNEQFF | TGTGCCAGCAGTTATGGGACTAGCGCCTACAATGAGCAGTTCTTC | few | TRBJ2-1 | TRBV12-3/TRBV12-4 | TRBD2
CASSLLMNTEAFF | TGTGCCAGCAGCTTATTGATGAACACTGAAGCTTTCTTT | few | TRBJ1-1 | TRBV13 | .
CAIRPSSGRYNEQFF | TGTGCCATCAGACCTTCTAGCGGGCGTTACAATGAGCAGTTCTTC | many | TRBJ2-1 | TRBV10-3 | TRBD2
CASSLLGRDQPQHF | TGTGCCAGCAGTTTACTGGGTAGGGATCAGCCCCAGCATTTT | few | TRBJ1-5 | TRBV27 | .
CASSRLTGVDYGYTF | TGCGCCAGCAGCCGGCTAACAGGGGTCGACTATGGCTACACCTTC | . | TRBJ1-2 | TRBV4-3 | TRBD1
CASSLARLAGGPRTDTQYF | TGTGCCAGCAGCTTGGCCCGACTAGCGGGAGGGCCCAGGACAGATACGCAGTATTTT | few | TRBJ2-3 | TRBV5-6 | TRBD2
CASSLAIGAEETQYF | TGCGCCAGCAGCTTGGCCATAGGGGCTGAAGAGACCCAGTACTTC | many | TRBJ2-5 | TRBV5-1 | .
CASRLLRELYNEQFF | TGTGCCAGCAGACTACTACGGGAGTTATACAATGAGCAGTTCTTC | . | TRBJ2-1 | TRBV12-3/TRBV12-4 | .
CASSLSGDAYEQYF | TGTGCCAGCAGCTTGTCAGGGGATGCCTACGAGCAGTACTTC | once | TRBJ2-7 | TRBV5-6 | .
CASSWMRLETQYF | TGTGCCAGCAGTTGGATGAGGCTCGAGACCCAGTACTTC | many | TRBJ2-5 | TRBV12-3/TRBV12-4 | .
CASSQVWDRGEQETQYF | TGCGCCAGCAGCCAAGTCTGGGACAGGGGTGAACAAGAGACCCAGTACTTC | . | TRBJ2-5 | TRBV4-1 | TRBD1
CSVDQGGQETQYF | TGCAGCGTTGACCAGGGAGGGCAAGAGACCCAGTACTTC | . | TRBJ2-5 | TRBV29-1 | TRBD2
CASSLVPGGGYTF | TGCGCCAGCAGCTTGGTCCCGGGTGGAGGCTACACCTTC | few | TRBJ1-2 | TRBV5-1 | .
CASSQGVRYNEQFF | TGCGCCAGCAGCCAAGGAGTACGGTACAATGAGCAGTTCTTC | . | TRBJ2-1 | TRBV4-3 | .
CATGTRGYEQYF | TGTGCCACCGGGACTAGGGGTTACGAGCAGTACTTC | few | TRBJ2-7 | TRBV2 | TRBD2
CSAPHVDTQYF | TGCAGTGCCCCCCACGTAGATACGCAGTATTTT | . | TRBJ2-3 | TRBV20-1 | .
CASSLGQGLSNTDTQYF | TGTGCCAGCAGCTTAGGACAGGGGTTGTCGAACACAGATACGCAGTATTTT | . | TRBJ2-3 | TRBV7-8 | TRBD1
CASSQDVGTSGRAYYNEQFF | TGCGCCAGCAGCCAAGATGTGGGGACTAGCGGGAGGGCTTACTACAATGAGCAGTTCTTC | . | TRBJ2-1 | TRBV4-3 | TRBD2
CASSTLLAGGLKDEQFF | TGCGCCAGCAGCACTCTCCTAGCGGGAGGTCTGAAGGACGAGCAGTTCTTC | many | TRBJ2-1 | TRBV5-1 | TRBD2
CASSLGTGGERPSTDTQYF | TGTGCCAGCAGCTTAGGAACAGGAGGGGAGAGGCCTAGCACAGATACGCAGTATTTT | . | TRBJ2-3 | TRBV11-1 | .
CASSLAGGPFIGLNSYNEQFF | TGTGCCAGCAGCCTAGCGGGAGGTCCCTTCATTGGCTTGAACTCCTACAATGAGCAGTTCTTC | many | TRBJ2-1 | TRBV27 | TRBD2
CASSQDFGQGGDNEQFF | TGTGCCAGCAGCCAAGACTTTGGCCAGGGGGGGGACAATGAGCAGTTCTTC | few | TRBJ2-1 | TRBV4-2 | .
CASSQPGVQETQYF | TGTGCCAGCAGCCAACCGGGAGTCCAAGAGACCCAGTACTTC | few | TRBJ2-5 | TRBV4-2 | .
CASSQPGGLSDGYTF | TGTGCCAGCAGCCAACCAGGGGGCTTGAGTGATGGCTACACCTTC | . | TRBJ1-2 | TRBV3-1 | TRBD1
CASSPLQAEGWGSNQPQHF | TGTGCCAGCTCACCACTCCAGGCGGAGGGCTGGGGAAGCAATCAGCCCCAGCATTTT | . | TRBJ1-5 | TRBV18 | .
CASSLIQGQIYEQYF | TGTGCCAGCAGCTTGATTCAGGGCCAAATATACGAGCAGTACTTC | many | TRBJ2-7 | TRBV7-8 | .
CASSLTGLAGETQYF | TGTGCCAGCAGCTTAACCGGACTAGCGGGGGAGACCCAGTACTTC | few | TRBJ2-5 | TRBV7-9 | TRBD2
CASSQPGLADNEQFF | TGTGCCAGCAGCCAACCGGGACTAGCGGACAATGAGCAGTTCTTC | . | TRBJ2-1 | TRBV4-2 | TRBD2
CASSLRSGGLTGELFF | TGTGCCAGCAGTTTAAGGTCGGGAGGGCTGACCGGGGAGCTGTTTTTT | few | TRBJ2-2 | TRBV12-3/TRBV12-4 | TRBD2
CASSLRYWDRSNEKLFF | TGTGCCAGCAGTTTAAGGTATTGGGACAGATCGAATGAAAAACTGTTTTTT | . | TRBJ1-4 | TRBV12-3/TRBV12-4 | TRBD1
CASSSTGWRQPQHF | TGTGCCAGCAGTTCAACAGGGTGGAGGCAGCCCCAGCATTTT | few | TRBJ1-5 | TRBV25-1 | .
CASSLQDQETQYF | TGCGCCAGCAGCTTACAGGACCAAGAGACCCAGTACTTC | many | TRBJ2-5 | TRBV5-1 | .
CASSRIRMGNTEAFF | TGTGCCAGCTCACGGATTAGGATGGGGAACACTGAAGCTTTCTTT | . | TRBJ1-1 | TRBV18 | .
CASSRGGSGHSSYEQYF | TGTGCCAGCTCACGGGGCGGTAGCGGTCACAGCTCCTACGAGCAGTACTTC | few | TRBJ2-7 | TRBV18 | .
CASSTGQRYGYTF | TGTGCCAGCAGTACGGGACAGCGGTATGGCTACACCTTC | few | TRBJ1-2 | TRBV12-3/TRBV12-4 | TRBD1
CAWMTGPDQPQHF | TGTGCCTGGATGACAGGGCCTGATCAGCCCCAGCATTTT | few | TRBJ1-5 | TRBV30 | TRBD1
CASSGRGYEQYF | TGTGCCAGCAGCGGACGGGGCTACGAGCAGTACTTC | . | TRBJ2-7 | TRBV27 | .
CASSRIPWTAQETQYF | TGCGCCAGCAGCCGTATCCCCTGGACAGCCCAAGAGACCCAGTACTTC | many | TRBJ2-5 | TRBV4-1 | .
CSASSVVPTNYNEQFF | TGCAGTGCCTCTTCGGTAGTACCGACAAATTACAATGAGCAGTTCTTC | . | TRBJ2-1 | TRBV20-1 | .
CASIYDMGEYTSTDTQYF | TGTGCCAGCATCTACGACATGGGGGAGTATACTAGCACAGATACGCAGTATTTT | few | TRBJ2-3 | TRBV6-1 | .
CATRLASTDTQYF | TGTGCGACCAGACTAGCGTCGACAGATACGCAGTATTTT | . | TRBJ2-3 | TRBV15 | TRBD2
CASRILLGGDYTF | TGTGCCAGCAGGATCCTATTAGGGGGGGACTACACCTTC | . | TRBJ1-2 | TRBV6-1 | .
CASSLVRTGGFYNEQFF | TGTGCCAGCAGTTTAGTTCGGACAGGGGGATTCTACAATGAGCAGTTCTTC | . | TRBJ2-1 | TRBV12-3/TRBV12-4 | TRBD1
CASSFTVLFTEAFF | TGTGCCAGCAGCTTTACAGTTTTGTTCACTGAAGCTTTCTTT | . | TRBJ1-1 | TRBV7-2 | .
CASSLFPHRLAGLDEQYF | TGCGCCAGCAGCTTGTTTCCCCATCGCCTAGCGGGATTGGACGAGCAGTACTTC | . | TRBJ2-7 | TRBV5-1 | TRBD2